The sequence of this TCR beta chain was determined in a study of T-cell memory formation after mild COVID-19 (TCRdb year 2021). Regarding the complete study: TCR sequence clusters from the two donors were found to be largely donor specific. T-cell clones expanding and contracting after mild COVID-19 in a couple of donors were tracked by longitudinal TCRalpha and TCRbeta repertoire sequencing. Two young, previously healthy adult volunteers made up the cohort, one male and one female. Paper-wide results and their limitations: Contracting CD4+ clones appeared mostly in the CM and EM memory subsets, whereas CD8+ clones were enriched in EMRA. Whether the second-wave clones peaking on day 37 were SARS-CoV-2 specific was not confirmed. From day 15 to 85, contracting clones showed balanced CD4/CD8 phenotypes, whereas a second wave of clones that expanded from day 15 to 37 leaned towards CD4+. Some responding clones were detected in pre-infection memory, suggesting pre-existing cross-reactive memory T cells joined the SARS-CoV-2 response. The study included only a couple of mild cases, and larger cohorts that include severe cases with pre-infection samples were judged to be necessary.

Reading from cysteine to phenylalanine, the CDR3 counts 14 amino acids. CDR3 DNA is the only sequence kept; it has 42 bases, read in frame from the first base. V is pared back by 3 bases and J by 5 bases, with 13 bases lying between the germline termini. Reading the germline V gene (reference sequence) gives CDR1 MNHEY and CDR2 SMNVEV. PBMCs were isolated by Ficoll-Paque density gradient centrifugation. Sequenced using an Illumina NovaSeq 6000. TCRalpha and TCRbeta cDNA libraries were built by 5'RACE with constant-segment primers, adding sample barcodes and unique molecular identifiers. Trizol reagent was used to extract RNA from every sample. The libraries were amplified in two PCR steps, and the second step added a second sample barcode and Illumina TruSeq adapters. Sequencing of libraries was performed on an Illumina NovaSeq with 2 x 150 bp paired-end reads. In the paper's pipeline: Reads were demultiplexed and collapsed into UMI-guided consensus sequences with migec v1.2.7. Using mixcr v2.1.11, UMI consensuses were aligned to TRA and TRB V and J templates and then assembled into clonotypes. Expanded or contracted clonotypes were those called significant by both edgeR and NoisET, with noise models trained on biological replicates. For edgeR calls, the cutoffs were a false discovery rate-adjusted p below 0.01 and a log2 fold-change threshold of 1. PCA with hierarchical clustering of max-normalized trajectories of the 1000 most abundant clonotypes was used as exploratory dynamics analysis. Each responding clone was given a CD4 or CD8 phenotype based on the CD4+ and CD8+ repertoires, which had been sequenced separately. Using fastp at Q25 and MiXCR, TCRdb reprocessed the public reads and kept productive beta chains. Each CDR3 protein appears once, grouped with its most common genes and DNA. The V and J calls reflect TCRdb's pipeline rather than the authors' work. The sample profile shows 450,000 or so distinct CDR3 sequences; roughly 20% of them were found once. The biggest ten clones account for more than 8% of the sample.

In regard to this clonotype: This clone's antigen is unknown. The sample holds no much larger clone one base away, and base qualities are not on file.

The receptor comes from an adult woman who had mild COVID-19 (a few samples of this study predate the infection). The sample titles of this study are shuffled in the database, so cell type and time point are left out; the donor was told from shared clones. The chain joins TRBV27 to TRBJ1-1; the D gene is unclear. Sequenced: PBMCs or a T cell subset sorted from them (not recorded which). CDR3 sequence: CASSFNGVGTEAFF. At the DNA level, the sequence is TGTGCCAGCAGTTTCAATGGGGTTGGGACTGAAGCTTTCTTT.